This is a list of T cell receptor beta chains from one sample in a study of OX40 agonist ivuxolimab in advanced cancers. The table came from immunoSEQ multiplex PCR; TCRdb's copy has only in-frame clones and leaves some out. The data show about 61,000 clones, 70% to 90% seen once. Sequencing used CD4+ or CD8+ T cells sorted from blood, obtained in a trial of the OX40 agonist ivuxolimab. These receptors all come from an adult with an advanced solid tumor such as melanoma, head and neck, liver or kidney cancer. CDR3s include the opening cysteine and the closing phenylalanine or tryptophan. D genes are given only for firm matches. Clone size appears in some rows only: once, few, many, or a class for an expanded clone.

clone_size,d_call,j_call,v_call,cdr3_aa,cdr3_nt
-,TRBD1,TRBJ1-6,TRBV30,CAWAGQGNSPLHF,TGTGCCTGGGCGGGACAGGGGAATTCACCCCTCCACTTT
-,TRBD2,TRBJ2-7,TRBV5-1,CASNFARGGSFYEQYF,TGCGCCAGCAATTTTGCACGGGGGGGATCTTTCTACGAGCAGTACTTC
-,-,TRBJ1-1,TRBV29-1,CSVDSGLYTEAFF,TGCAGCGTTGATTCCGGTCTGTACACTGAAGCTTTCTTT
-,-,TRBJ1-1,TRBV27,CASSYKRNTEAFF,TGTGCCAGCAGTTACAAAAGGAACACTGAAGCTTTCTTT
-,TRBD2,TRBJ2-3,TRBV11-2,CASSLTLRGSFTDTQYF,TGTGCCAGCAGCTTAACTTTGCGGGGGAGCTTTACAGATACGCAGTATTTT
-,TRBD1,TRBJ2-3,TRBV5-1,CASATSGTGGPDTQYF,TGCGCCAGCGCTACATCCGGGACAGGGGGCCCAGATACGCAGTATTTT
-,-,TRBJ1-5,TRBV4-1,CASSPGRLGGQPQHF,TGCGCCAGCAGCCCCGGACGTTTGGGGGGTCAGCCCCAGCATTTT
-,-,TRBJ2-7,TRBV28,CASSSRTYDQYF,TGTGCCAGCAGTTCCCGAACCTACGATCAGTACTTC
-,TRBD1,TRBJ1-4,TRBV28,CASRTGGDPSEKLFF,TGTGCCAGCAGGACAGGGGGAGACCCCAGCGAAAAACTGTTTTTT
-,-,TRBJ1-5,TRBV7-2,CASSSDGQPQHF,TGTGCCAGCAGCTCAGATGGCCAGCCCCAGCATTTT
-,-,TRBJ2-4,TRBV2,CASSTFRQYF,TGTGCCAGCAGTACGTTCAGACAGTACTTC
-,TRBD2,TRBJ2-3,TRBV7-8,CASSSRARGYTDTQYF,TGTGCCAGCAGCTCCCGGGCGCGGGGGTATACAGATACGCAGTATTTT
-,-,TRBJ2-1,TRBV6-1,CASPAHNEQFF,TGTGCCAGTCCAGCCCACAATGAGCAGTTCTTC
few,-,TRBJ1-2,TRBV14,CASSQGQRDGYTF,TGTGCCAGCAGCCAAGGGCAAAGGGATGGCTACACCTTC
-,-,TRBJ2-7,TRBV11-2,CASSPSGEQYF,TGTGCCAGCAGCCCAAGCGGAGAGCAGTACTTC
-,TRBD1,TRBJ1-2,TRBV28,CASSLSDRGYGYTF,TGTGCCAGCAGTTTGTCCGACAGGGGATATGGCTACACCTTC
-,TRBD2,TRBJ2-5,TRBV9,CASSTQRGGGETQYF,TGTGCCAGCAGCACCCAGCGGGGAGGCGGAGAGACCCAGTACTTC
-,-,TRBJ1-3,TRBV7-9,CASSLGSGNTIYF,TGTGCCAGCAGCTTAGGGTCTGGAAACACCATATATTTT
-,-,TRBJ2-2,TRBV5-6,CASSLPGGITGELFF,TGTGCCAGCAGCTTGCCAGGGGGGATCACCGGGGAGCTGTTTTTT
-,TRBD1,TRBJ1-2,TRBV2,CASSRDRVNNYGYTF,TGTGCCAGCAGTCGGGACAGGGTGAATAACTATGGCTACACCTTC
-,TRBD1,TRBJ2-4,TRBV27,CASSSRGQGAAKNIQYF,TGTGCCAGCAGTTCAAGGGGACAGGGAGCAGCCAAAAACATTCAGTACTTC
-,-,TRBJ2-5,TRBV30,CAWSKGGVAPSSGTQYF,TGTGCCTGGAGTAAGGGCGGGGTAGCGCCAAGCTCGGGGACCCAGTACTTC